What follows is one T cell receptor beta chain and its context. Its antigen is undetermined. This sample stems from a study of identifying expanded T cells in peripheral blood. Broader study findings: Differentially abundant clones: around 1.2 between replicates, 16.4 at about 13 days, approximately 19 at four.

The CDR3 is 15 amino acids. V lost 6 bases to trimming and J lost 1 base, with 16 bases between them. The germline gives CDR1 MNHNY, CDR2 SVGAGI (reference sequence). Repertoires were generated with immunoSEQ multiplex PCR, while TCRdb's copy carries only in-frame clones and drops some. The sample records around 130,000 clones, 75% to 90% being singletons. Specimen: blood. The V and J genes are TRBV6-6 and TRBJ2-7; TRBD1 might be the D (6 bases). This clonotype was obtained from a person aged 18-70 years in good health. The CDR3, as DNA: TGTGCCAGCAGGGGAGACCAGGGGTGGTCCTACGAGCAGTACTTC. Its translation: CASRGDQGWSYEQYF.